This T cell receptor (beta chain) is drawn from a study of T cells after yellow fever vaccination. Study in general: The authors prepared low-cell-number fractions using SMART-Seq v4 Ultra Low Input. Study-wide results and caveats: Researchers report a weaker secondary response that nonetheless peaked faster, day 5 versus 15. Subsequent booster samples again held most clones from primary vaccination (around 96% CD4, 85% to 90% CD8).

The authors made TCR cDNA by 5'RACE template switching, adding a universal primer site and UMIs. TCRdb re-derived calls from the 5' RACE reads in MiXCR, one entry per CDR3 protein. The sample consists of over 200,000 distinct CDR3 sequences, about 7% of them appearing once. The CDR3 consists of 13 residues. Looked up from germline, CDR1 is SEHNR and CDR2 is FQNEAQ (reference sequence). V lost 5 bases, J lost 10 bases, and 4 bases stayed unmatched. Details on this clonotype: Its specificity is not known.

This TCR came from a man aged 25-45 years who received the YFV17D yellow fever vaccine. J is TRBJ2-4 and V is TRBV7-9; 11 bases are a match to TRBD1. This specimen consisted of CD4+ T cells sorted from PBMCs, obtained on the day of the yellow fever booster vaccination. The CDR3 DNA reads TGTGCCAGCAGCCACCGGGACAGGGGGATTCAGTACTTC. Amino acids: CASSHRDRGIQYF.